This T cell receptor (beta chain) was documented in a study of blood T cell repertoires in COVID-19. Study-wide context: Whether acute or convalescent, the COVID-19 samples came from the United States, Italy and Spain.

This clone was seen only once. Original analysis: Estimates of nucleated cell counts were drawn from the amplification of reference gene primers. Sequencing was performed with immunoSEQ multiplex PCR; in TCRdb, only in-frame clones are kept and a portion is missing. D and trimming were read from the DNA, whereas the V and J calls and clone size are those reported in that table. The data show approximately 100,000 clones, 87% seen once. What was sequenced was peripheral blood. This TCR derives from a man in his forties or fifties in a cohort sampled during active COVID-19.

This chain's CDR3 is CASSLEAQTHGYTF. DNA for the CDR3: TGTGCCAGCAGCTTAGAGGCACAGACCCATGGCTACACCTTC. The rearrangement links TRBV11-1 to TRBJ1-2; D is ambiguous. The CDR3 has 14 residues. V dropped 1 base and J dropped 6 bases, with 12 bases sitting between them. CDR1 and CDR2 from the germline V gene are SGHAT and FQDESV (reference sequence).